Here is one TCR beta chain with its context. The data stem from a study of blood T cell repertoires in COVID-19. Study overall: Specimens from acute and convalescent COVID-19 originated in the United States, Italy and Spain.

Authors' analysis steps: Reference gene primer amplification in the assay estimated nucleated cell counts. Produced via immunoSEQ multiplex PCR; TCRdb's table is partial and in-frame only. V, J and clone size were drawn from that table, and D and trimming were deduced from the DNA. The table shows roughly 97,000 clones, with around 84% occurring only once. Germline CDR1 MNHEY, CDR2 SMNVEV (reference sequence). J was trimmed by 10 bases and V by 4 bases; bases with no gene match: 6. The CDR3 runs to 12 residues. The chain has TRBV27 and TRBJ1-1, with TRBD1 matching over 7 bases. The specimen was peripheral blood. This TCR derives from a man in his sixties with acute or convalescent COVID-19. Written as DNA, the CDR3 is TGTGCCAGCAGTTACAACAGGGGAAGAGCTTTCTTT. Translated, it gives CASSYNRGRAFF.